What follows is one T cell receptor beta chain and its context. Its antigen is still unknown. Within one base of it there is no much larger clone, and no base qualities were kept. This sample was included in a study of blood T cell repertoires in COVID-19 (TCRdb year 2020). Regarding the research as a whole: Samples covering the acute and convalescent phases of COVID-19 were provided by collaborators in the United States, Italy and Spain. Deeply sampled blood TCRbeta repertoires from subjects exposed to, actively infected with, or recovered from COVID-19 were included in the dataset. The sample metadata nearly always contained a de-identified subject ID, COVID-19 status, age in years and sex. Where available, HLA class I and class II types were obtained from metadata supplied by the sample provider rather than from assay-based typing. The material from the prospective study consisted of cDNA or gDNA derived from T cells, B-cell-depleted T cells, or PBMCs. The repertoires were released in a freely available public database meant as a resource for research on the immune response to SARS-CoV-2. The samples were drawn from the first 160 participants of the ongoing ImmuneRACE study and from over a thousand subjects provided by 6 global collaborators. Here is what the overall study found, with its caveats: The quantity of clinical and demographic metadata differed by source and by participant and was supplied without curation.

The junction carries 14 bases between V and J, which are trimmed by 3 bases and 1 base respectively. Inclusive of the bounding cysteine and phenylalanine, the CDR3 is 16 residues long. Of all the DNA, just the CDR3 is kept, 48 bases in frame from base 1. Via the germline V gene (reference sequence), CDR1 is MNHEY and CDR2 SMNVEV. Enrolling through a virtual design, the prospective study's participants ranged in age from about 18 to 89 years and lived across approximately 25 United States geographic areas. In the prospective study, participants were assigned to cohorts based on the clinical history participants reported in a screening survey and a study questionnaire. In the prospective study, whole blood, serum and a nasopharyngeal or oropharyngeal swab were collected from each participant by mobile phlebotomists. Participants in the prospective study had the option to provide additional blood draws and questionnaires over a roughly 2-month period. Prospective study blood samples were shipped either frozen or at room temperature before DNA extraction.

The immunoSEQ Assay, a bias-controlled multiplex PCR, was used to amplify TCRbeta CDR3 regions from genomic DNA. On the authors' methods: The number of nucleated cells in each sample was estimated by amplification of reference gene primers within the assay. Sequence reads were collapsed and filtered to measure the absolute abundance of every unique TCRbeta CDR3 rearrangement. For each sample, productive Simpson clonality was calculated as the square root of Simpson's diversity index over productive rearrangements. TCRdb took over this immuneACCESS table, retaining in-frame rearrangements with V and J assigned. Such tables are incomplete; in checked studies, under half of the missing clones stem from an unresolved V gene, and the remainder is unexplained. That table supplies the V and J calls and clone size; D and trimming were determined from the DNA. This sample holds about 210,000 clones; 80% were observed only once. The ten largest clones add up to around 4% of the sample.

This receptor chain uses TRBV27 and TRBJ2-3; 5 matching bases give a weak D call of TRBD1. The sequenced sample was PBMCs or T cells enriched from blood (not recorded which). The origin of this receptor is a man aged 25-45 years with acute COVID-19. CDR3 loop: CASSLGQTARTDTQYF. The DNA sequence is given as TGTGCCAGCAGTTTGGGGCAGACGGCCCGCACAGATACGCAGTATTTT.